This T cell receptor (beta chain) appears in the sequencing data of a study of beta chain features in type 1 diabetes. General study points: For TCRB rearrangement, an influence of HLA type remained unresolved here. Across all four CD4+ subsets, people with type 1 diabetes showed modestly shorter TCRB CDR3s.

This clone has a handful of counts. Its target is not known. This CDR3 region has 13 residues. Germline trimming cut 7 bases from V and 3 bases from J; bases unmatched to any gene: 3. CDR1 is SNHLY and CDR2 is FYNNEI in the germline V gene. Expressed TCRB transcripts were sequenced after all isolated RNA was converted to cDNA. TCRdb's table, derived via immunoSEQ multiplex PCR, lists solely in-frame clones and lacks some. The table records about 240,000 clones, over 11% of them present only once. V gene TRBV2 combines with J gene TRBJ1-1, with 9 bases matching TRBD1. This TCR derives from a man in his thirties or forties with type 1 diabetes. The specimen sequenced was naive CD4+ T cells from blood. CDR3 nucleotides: TGTGCCAGCACTCGGGACAGGGACACTGAAGCTTTCTTT. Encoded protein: CASTRDRDTEAFF.